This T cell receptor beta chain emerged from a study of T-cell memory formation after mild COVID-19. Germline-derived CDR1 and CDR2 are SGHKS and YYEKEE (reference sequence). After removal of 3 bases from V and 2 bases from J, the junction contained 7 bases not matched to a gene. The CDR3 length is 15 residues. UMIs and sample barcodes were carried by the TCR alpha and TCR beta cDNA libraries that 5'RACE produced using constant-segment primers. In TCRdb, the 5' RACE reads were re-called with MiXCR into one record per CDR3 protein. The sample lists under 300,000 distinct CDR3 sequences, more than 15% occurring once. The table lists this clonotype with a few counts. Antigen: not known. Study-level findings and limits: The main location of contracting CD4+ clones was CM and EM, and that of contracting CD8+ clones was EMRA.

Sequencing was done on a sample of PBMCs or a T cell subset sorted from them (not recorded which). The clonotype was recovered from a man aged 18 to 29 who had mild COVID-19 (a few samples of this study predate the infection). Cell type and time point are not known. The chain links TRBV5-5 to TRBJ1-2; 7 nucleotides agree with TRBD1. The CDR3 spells CASSWETQGNYGYTF. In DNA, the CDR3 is TGTGCCAGCAGCTGGGAAACACAGGGGAACTATGGCTACACCTTC.